This TCR beta chain was documented in a study of blood T cells in healthy people across ages. Using a J-beta primer mix together with a sample-barcoded 5' primer, a second PCR was run for roughly 7 to 11 cycles. A single record per CDR3 protein comes from TCRdb applying MiXCR to the 5' RACE reads. Altogether hundreds of thousands of distinct CDR3 sequences are present, more than 40% being singletons, with the ten largest covering around a third. The CDR3 contains 16 residues. The V end was cut by 6 bases, the J end by 2 bases, with 19 bases between. Input material: blood. This TCR derives from a woman aged 60-70 years in good health. The chain employs TRBV12-3 or TRBV12-4 and TRBJ1-2; D is uncertain. The CDR3 loop reads CASRLSLTHPNYGYTF. The DNA of the CDR3 is TGTGCCAGCAGATTATCCCTGACGCACCCGAACTATGGCTACACCTTC.